Shown below are 28 T cell receptor beta chains from a single sample sequenced in a study of T cell clonality in common variable immunodeficiency. Profiling relied on immunoSEQ multiplex PCR, and the TCRdb table lists in-frame clones only, not all of them. The sample yields about 40,000 clones, without any singletons. Specimen: peripheral blood mononuclear cells. These receptors originate from a person aged 18-70 years in good health.

At least ten counts were recorded for this clone. The sequenced fragment ends 3 residues before the CDR3 boundary, so the rest is inferred from the germline J gene. The chain couples TRBV10-3 to TRBJ1-2, with TRBD1 identical over 8 bases. CDR1 and CDR2 from the germline V gene are ENHRY and SYGVKD. Trimming cost V 0 bases and J 4 bases; bases outside gene matches: 10. This CDR3 contains 17 residues. The CDR3 region is CAISESSKAGGAYGYTF. The sequenced CDR3 bases are TGTGCCATCAGTGAGTCATCCAAGGCAGGGGGCGCCTATGGC.

This clone has at least ten counts. The sequenced CDR3 bases are TGTGCCAGCAGCCCGGGACAGGTGAACACCGGGGAG. It specifies CASSPGQVNTGE. The entire CDR3 sequence reads CASSPGQVNTGELFF. The chain has TRBV2 and TRBJ2-2; 8 positions agree with TRBD1. The read falls 3 residues short of the CDR3 end, and the missing part is taken from the germline J gene. The CDR3 has 15 amino acids. V lost 6 bases and J lost 1; bases outside the gene matches: 4. The germline CDR1 and CDR2 sequences are SNHLY and FYNNEI.

At least ten counts were recorded for this clone. The CDR3 end lies 3 residues beyond the end of the read and is filled in from the germline J gene. The chain has TRBV20-1 and TRBJ1-2; D remains unclear. The CDR3 spans 13 residues. CDR1 is DFQATT and CDR2 is SNEGSKA in the germline V gene (reference sequence). V lost 0 bases, J lost 6 bases, and 11 bases lay in between. CDR3 DNA (partial): TGCAGTGCTAGAGATCCTTCTAAACATGGC. Protein product: CSARDPSKHG. The whole CDR3 reads CSARDPSKHGYTF.

Comment on this clone: One junction end disagrees with the germline gene, perhaps due to a read error. The CDR3 end lies 3 residues beyond the end of the read and is filled in from the germline J gene. Other DNA sequences in this specimen translate into the identical CDR3. The chain combines TRBV5-1 with TRBJ1-3; unclear D gene. Germline CDR1 SGHRS, CDR2 YFSETQ. The CDR3 runs 17 residues. The CDR3 here is CASSLVSVISSGNTIYF. The DNA read from the CDR3 is TGCGCCAGCAGCTTGGTCAGCGTAATCAGCTCTGGAAACACT.

This clone was counted many times. With the read ending 3 residues before the CDR3 end, the germline J gene is used to fill in that end. The chain links TRBV30 to TRBJ2-7, with D possibly TRBD1 on 6 matching bases. The CDR3 is 12 residues long. V dropped 3 bases and J dropped 3 bases, with 9 bases sitting between them. CDR1 is GTSNPN and CDR2 is SVGIG in the germline V gene (reference sequence). CDR3 DNA (partial): TGTGCCTGGAGGCCGACAGGCTACGAG. Residues: CAWRPTGYE. The whole CDR3 region reads CAWRPTGYEQYF.

This clone was recorded at least ten times. The DNA ends 3 residues before the CDR3 does, and the rest of the CDR3 is filled in from the germline J gene. The chain uses TRBV19 and TRBJ2-3; TRBD2 is a possible D gene (6 bases). The CDR3 sequence is 14 residues long. CDR1 is LNHDA, CDR2 SQIVND, per germline (reference sequence). The CDR3 loop is CASSIGTNQETQYF. The sequenced part of the CDR3 DNA is TGTGCCAGTAGTATAGGGACTAATCAAGAGACG.

In its sample, this clone was seen many times. The CDR3 loop is CASSIQGQLSNQPQHF. Partial CDR3 DNA: TGTGCCAGTAGTATACAGGGACAACTTAGCAATCAGCCC. This chain links TRBV19 with TRBJ1-5, with a weak D call TRBD1 (6 bases). The missing CDR3 end, 3 residues past where the read stops, is filled in from the germline J gene. V was cut by 2 bases and J by 0 bases, with 11 bases left in between. The CDR3 extends over 16 amino acids. The V gene's germline CDR1 is LNHDA and CDR2 SQIVND (reference sequence).

Ten or more counts support this clone. The CDR3 is cut off 3 residues early in the read; its end comes from the germline J gene. The genes are TRBV29-1 and TRBJ2-5, with D uncertain. This CDR3 region has 15 residues. V lost 3 bases and J 2 bases, leaving 16 bases between the germline ends. Germline V gives CDR1 SQVTM, CDR2 ANQGSEA. CDR3 DNA, as far as it was read: TGCAGCGTTGAGGTTGCCGGCAGCAGGCAAGAGACC. It codes for CSVEVAGSRQET. The CDR3 as a whole reads CSVEVAGSRQETQYF.

In its sample, this clone was seen many times. The read halts 3 residues ahead of the CDR3 end, with the missing end drawn from the germline J gene. This chain connects TRBV7-3 to TRBJ1-1; the D gene is possibly TRBD1 (5 bases). Trimming took off 5 bases at V and 3 bases at J, with 13 bases between the two ends. CDR3 length: 14 residues. Germline values: CDR1 SGHTA, CDR2 FQGTGA. CDR3: CASSPSGGYTEAFF. The CDR3 bases that were read are TGTGCCAGCAGCCCCTCCGGGGGGTACACTGAA.

This clone was recorded many times. The CDR3 goes on 3 residues after the read ends, and that part is filled in from the germline J gene. The rearrangement uses TRBV10-3 and TRBJ2-5; 10 bases agree with TRBD1. Germline V lookup: CDR1 ENHRY, CDR2 SYGVKD. The CDR3 is 12 residues long. The V gene end was trimmed by 11 bases and the J gene end by 5 bases; junction bases not matched to a gene: 5. The CDR3 loop is CASGTGVETQYF. Partial CDR3 DNA: TGTGCCTCCGGGACAGGGGTGGAGACC.

In regard to this clone: The read halts 3 residues ahead of the CDR3 end, with the missing end drawn from the germline J gene. This chain joins TRBV7-3 and TRBJ1-3; D call uncertain. The CDR3 is 17 residues long. The germline V gene encodes CDR1 SGHTA and CDR2 FQGTGA. Trimming removed 5 bases at V and 6 bases at J, with 23 bases between. CDR3 residues: CASSHPRVTSPPNTIYF. The CDR3 bases that were read are TGTGCCAGCAGCCATCCCCGGGTTACCTCGCCCCCAAACACC.

The sample holds many counts of this clone. The read gets to within 3 residues of the CDR3 end, and the germline J gene fills in the rest. The chain employs TRBV6-1 and TRBJ2-7; 7 bases map to TRBD1. CDR1 MNHNS and CDR2 SASEGT come from the germline V gene. The CDR3 length is 13 residues. Trimming at V came to 1 base and at J to 6 bases, leaving 3 bases not matched to a gene. Incomplete CDR3 DNA: TGTGCCAGCAGTGAAGTACACAGGGGCGAG. This codes for CASSEVHRGE. The full-length CDR3 reads as CASSEVHRGEQYF.

This clone has ten or more counts. The read ends 3 residues before the CDR3 terminus; that terminus is restored from the germline J gene. The chain uses TRBV13 and TRBJ2-2, with D hard to call. Germline V gene sequence: CDR1 PRHDT, CDR2 FYEKMQ (reference sequence). This CDR3 contains 16 residues. Trimming took 1 base from V and 0 from J, leaving 9 bases between them. CDR3 protein: CASSLEGGPNTGELFF. Incomplete CDR3 DNA: TGTGCCAGCAGCTTAGAGGGTGGGCCGAACACCGGGGAG.

For this clone: The sequence runs out 3 residues before the end of the CDR3; the remainder is reconstructed from the germline J gene. The chain recombines TRBV7-9 with TRBJ2-3, with D possibly TRBD1 on 6 matching bases. Germline V lookup: CDR1 SEHNR, CDR2 FQNEAQ (reference sequence). This CDR3 region has 13 residues. The CDR3 bases that were read are TGTGCCAGCACCCCCGGCGAAGGACAGCCG. This codes for CASTPGEGQP. The entire CDR3 reads CASTPGEGQPQYF. Supplemented by reference TRBV7-9 and TRBJ2-3, the full variable domain reads DTGVSQNPRHKITKRGQNVTFRCDPISEHNRLYWYRQTLGQGPEFLTYFQNEAQLEKSRLLSDRFSAERPKGSFSTLEIQRTEQGDSAMYLCASTPGEGQPQYFGPGTRLTVL.

This clone was picked up many times. The read finishes 3 residues shy of the CDR3 end, and the germline J gene is used to complete it. The V gene is TRBV6-7, the J gene TRBJ2-5; D might be TRBD2 (7 bases). TRBV6-7 has ORF status, its function being uncertain. CDR3 size: 15 residues. V dropped 2 bases and J dropped 2 bases, with 12 bases sitting between them. The covered CDR3 bases are TGTGCCAGCAGTTACACGGGGGGCAGGCAAGAGACC. This sequence encodes CASSYTGGRQET. The entire CDR3 sequence reads CASSYTGGRQETQYF.

This clone occurred many times. CDR3 bases read: TGTGCCAGCAAGGACTCGACCATGAACACTGAA. Protein: CASKDSTMNTE. The CDR3 in its entirety is CASKDSTMNTEAFF. V usage is TRBV5-4 and J usage is TRBJ1-1, with unresolved D. Read data end 3 residues before the CDR3 end; the end is taken from the germline J gene. The germline gives CDR1 SGHNT, CDR2 YYREEE (reference sequence). The CDR3 totals 14 residues. V was cut by 6 bases and J by 0 bases, with 12 bases left in between.

This clone came up many times. The read gets to within 3 residues of the CDR3 end, and the germline J gene fills in the rest. The chain combines TRBV20-1 with TRBJ2-5; 9 bases map to TRBD2. From germline, CDR1 is DFQATT and CDR2 SNEGSKA (reference sequence). V was clipped by 5 bases and J by 2 bases; unmatched bases: 3. The CDR3 extends over 13 amino acids. The chain's CDR3 is CSAGSGRQETQYF. The sequenced part of the CDR3 DNA is TGCAGTGCTGGCAGCGGGAGGCAAGAGACC.

This clone was observed many times. The CDR3 extends 3 residues past the end of the read, so its final part is completed from the germline J gene. The chain has TRBV6-1 and TRBJ2-1, with a weak D call TRBD1 (6 bases). This CDR3 has 16 residues. Germline values: CDR1 MNHNS, CDR2 SASEGT. V was clipped by 4 bases and J by 0 bases, with 13 bases between them. The CDR3: CASSVYFRGSYNEQFF. CDR3 bases read: TGTGCCAGCAGTGTCTACTTCAGGGGCTCCTACAATGAG.

This clone was seen many times. The CDR3 is cut off 3 residues early in the read; its end comes from the germline J gene. The chain couples TRBV6-1 to TRBJ1-5, with TRBD1 identical over 7 bases. The germline V gene encodes CDR1 MNHNS and CDR2 SASEGT. The CDR3 contains 16 residues. The J segment lost 1 base and the V segment lost 4 bases, leaving 7 bases of the junction unmatched. The CDR3 DNA, read in part, is TGTGCCAGCAGTGCAACAGGGGTGTACAGCAATCAGCCC. This encodes CASSATGVYSNQP. The entire CDR3 protein reads CASSATGVYSNQPQHF.

This clone was detected ten times or more. The sequenced fragment ends 3 residues before the CDR3 boundary, so the rest is inferred from the germline J gene. The J gene is TRBJ2-7, the V gene TRBV6-1; D is possibly TRBD2 (6 bases). Per germline, CDR1 MNHNS and CDR2 SASEGT. The CDR3 spans 14 residues. V was trimmed by 2 bases and J by 6 bases, leaving 14 bases between them. CDR3 protein: CASSEMGREAEQYF. The DNA read from the CDR3 is TGTGCCAGCAGTGAAATGGGCAGGGAGGCCGAG.

This clone was seen ten or more times. The DNA ends 3 residues before the CDR3 does, and the rest of the CDR3 is filled in from the germline J gene. This chain connects TRBV2 to TRBJ1-5, with 7 bases fitting TRBD1. Trimming at V came to 7 bases and at J to 8 bases, leaving 8 bases not matched to a gene. The V gene's germline CDR1 is SNHLY and CDR2 FYNNEI. The CDR3 loop spans 13 amino acids. The CDR3 spells CASTLQGFEPQHF. CDR3 DNA, as far as it was read: TGTGCCAGCACCTTACAGGGGTTTGAGCCC.

Many counts were recorded for this clone. The read halts 3 residues ahead of the CDR3 end, with the missing end drawn from the germline J gene. This chain uses TRBV30 with TRBJ1-6; weak D call: TRBD1 (5 bases). Germline CDR1 is GTSNPN and CDR2 is SVGIG (reference sequence). CDR3 length: 13 residues. Deletions cut 0 bases from V and 11 bases from J, with 11 bases between. The covered CDR3 bases are TGTGCCTGGAGTGTACAACGGGGGACACCC. Its protein product is CAWSVQRGTP. The CDR3 reads in full as CAWSVQRGTPLHF.

The sample holds many counts of this clone. Read data end 3 residues before the CDR3 end; the end is taken from the germline J gene. The chain couples TRBV7-2 to TRBJ1-5, with TRBD1 matching over 7 bases. V shed 5 bases and J 4 bases; nucleotides not matched to a gene: 5. CDR3 size: 14 residues. The germline CDR1 and CDR2 sequences are SGHTA and FQGNSA. The part of the CDR3 DNA that was read is TGTGCCAGCAGCGAACAGGGGTCGAATCAGCCC. Its translation: CASSEQGSNQP. The CDR3, in full, reads CASSEQGSNQPQHF.

At least ten counts were recorded for this clone. Read sequence stops 3 residues before the CDR3 end, and the germline J gene provides the missing end. The chain uses TRBV5-4 and TRBJ1-4, with D perhaps TRBD1 (5 bases). Trimming took off 3 bases at V and 8 bases at J, with 17 bases between the two ends. CDR3 length: 15 residues. Germline V lookup: CDR1 SGHNT, CDR2 YYREEE (reference sequence). Partial CDR3 DNA: TGTGCCAGCAGCTCCGGGGGGAGGGTAGAGGAAAAA. Translation gives CASSSGGRVEEK. The full CDR3 sequence reads CASSSGGRVEEKLFF.

Note on this clone: The read ends 3 residues early relative to the CDR3; the germline J gene fills the gap. The J gene is TRBJ2-1, the V gene TRBV20-1; TRBD2 aligns across 14 bases. This CDR3 comprises 13 residues. CDR1 DFQATT and CDR2 SNEGSKA come from the germline V gene (reference sequence). J gave up 6 bases and V 7 bases, and 2 bases lay outside the gene matches. The CDR3 region is CSVGTSGGNEQFF. The covered CDR3 bases are TGCAGTGTAGGGACTAGCGGGGGCAATGAG.

This clone showed up many times. The read halts 3 residues ahead of the CDR3 end, with the missing end drawn from the germline J gene. The gene calls are TRBV7-2 and TRBJ1-3; TRBD1 agrees at 8 bases. V lost 5 bases and J lost 0; bases outside the gene matches: 3. The CDR3 totals 15 residues. Germline V gene sequence: CDR1 SGHTA, CDR2 FQGNSA. The CDR3 loop is CASSRDRHSGNTIYF. CDR3 DNA (partial): TGTGCCAGCAGCCGGGACAGGCACTCTGGAAACACC.

This clone has at least ten counts. The read ends 3 residues early relative to the CDR3; the germline J gene fills the gap. This chain joins TRBV6-1 and TRBJ2-6; D may be TRBD1 (5 bases). CDR1 is MNHNS, CDR2 SASEGT, per germline. The V end was cut by 4 bases, the J end by 3 bases, with 7 bases between. The CDR3 spans 14 residues. CDR3 DNA, as far as it was read: TGTGCCAGCAGTGCAGGGCGTGGGGCCAACGTC. As protein: CASSAGRGANV. The entire CDR3 is CASSAGRGANVLTF.

This clone was observed at least ten times. CDR3 bases read: TGTGCTAGTGGACGTACCTCGGACGGGGTAGGAGAAAAA. This gives the protein CASGRTSDGVGEK. The entire CDR3 sequence reads CASGRTSDGVGEKLFF. The chain couples TRBV12-5 to TRBJ1-4; D gene ambiguous. The sequenced fragment ends 3 residues before the CDR3 boundary, so the rest is inferred from the germline J gene. V was clipped by 6 bases and J by 8 bases, with 22 bases between them. CDR1 and CDR2 from the germline V gene are LGHNT and FRNRAP. The CDR3 length is 16 residues.